The next 25 T cell receptor beta chains were all read from a single sample in a study of blood T cell repertoires in COVID-19. Profiling relied on immunoSEQ multiplex PCR, and the TCRdb table lists in-frame clones only, not all of them. The sample records about 100,000 clones, roughly 90% being singletons. Sequenced material: peripheral blood. The origin of the receptors is a human donor with active COVID-19. The donor label of this sample is uncertain.

V and J are TRBV18 and TRBJ2-7; TRBD2 is a possible D gene (6 bases). CDR3 length equals 15 residues. Trimming took off 6 bases at V and 2 bases at J, with 17 bases between the two ends. Per germline, CDR1 KGHSH and CDR2 LQKENI. CDR3 protein: CASSSRDLPTYEQYF. The CDR3 DNA is TGTGCCAGCTCCTCCCGGGACTTACCGACCTACGAGCAGTACTTC.

The CDR3 is CASSLDGDTQYF. CDR3 nucleotides: TGTGCCAGCAGCTTAGACGGAGATACGCAGTATTTT. The gene calls are TRBV7-6 and TRBJ2-3; D gene uncertain. Germline CDR1 and CDR2: SGHVS and FNYEAQ. The V and J ends lost 1 base and 5 bases respectively, with 4 bases between them. The CDR3 spans 12 residues.

In nucleotides, the CDR3 is TGCAGCGTTGAACTCCTGAGCGGGGGAAACACAGATACGCAGTATTTT. Residues: CSVELLSGGNTDTQYF. V gene TRBV29-1 combines with J gene TRBJ2-3; 8 nucleotides match TRBD2. This CDR3 contains 16 residues. With 2 bases clipped from V and 2 bases from J, the junction kept 9 bases outside the gene matches. Germline loops: CDR1 SQVTM, CDR2 ANQGSEA.

The CDR3 bases are TGTGCCAGCAGCTTACAGGGTTACTACGAGCAGTACTTC. Protein product: CASSLQGYYEQYF. The V gene is TRBV7-2, the J gene TRBJ2-7, with a possible D match to TRBD1 (5 bases). Germline CDR1 SGHTA, CDR2 FQGNSA. Trimming removed 2 bases at V and 3 bases at J, with 8 bases between. The CDR3 sequence is 13 residues long.

This chain connects TRBV7-2 to TRBJ1-4; D uncertain. Germline V CDR1 and CDR2: SGHTA, FQGNSA. V was pared by 3 bases and J by 3 bases, with 14 bases between. The CDR3 has 16 residues. CDR3 sequence (DNA): TGTGCCAGCAGCTTTAGTACGGGGTCTGCTAATGAAAAACTGTTTTTT. Translating it yields CASSFSTGSANEKLFF.

V usage is TRBV7-6 and J usage is TRBJ2-2, with 9 nucleotides matching TRBD2. Germline CDR1 SGHVS, CDR2 FNYEAQ. The CDR3 extends over 16 amino acids. J was trimmed by 7 bases and V by 1 base; bases with no gene match: 7. CDR3 bases: TGTGCCAGCAGCTTAGTTGGCGGGGGGGCCAACGGGGAGCTGTTTTTT. Amino acid sequence: CASSLVGGGANGELFF.

The chain carries TRBV14 and TRBJ2-2, with TRBD1 matching 8 bases. V shed 2 bases and J 1 base; nucleotides not matched to a gene: 12. Germline CDR1 SGHDN, CDR2 FVKESK. The CDR3 is made up of 19 amino acids. The CDR3 is CASSQRWTGQSGNTGELFF. CDR3 sequence (DNA): TGTGCCAGCAGCCAAAGGTGGACAGGGCAGTCGGGGAACACCGGGGAGCTGTTTTTT.

This clone has a handful of counts. The V gene is TRBV7-9, the J gene TRBJ2-2; 8 bases agree with TRBD1. Per germline, CDR1 SEHNR and CDR2 FQNEAQ (reference sequence). The CDR3 is made up of 15 amino acids. The V segment lost 5 bases and the J segment 9 bases; nucleotides outside the gene matches: 11. CDR3 in DNA: TGTGCCAGCAGCCCTCAGGGGGCTGGGATCTGGGAGCTGTTTTTT. It translates to CASSPQGAGIWELFF.

V gene TRBV5-1 combines with J gene TRBJ1-4; 7 bases are shared with TRBD1. CDR3 length: 15 amino acids. Looked up from germline, CDR1 is SGHRS and CDR2 is YFSETQ. The V segment lost 3 bases and the J segment 6 bases; nucleotides outside the gene matches: 8. CDR3 nucleotides: TGCGCCAGCAGCTCCAGCGACAGGGAGTATGAAAAACTGTTTTTT. This sequence encodes CASSSSDREYEKLFF.

The rearrangement uses TRBV14 and TRBJ1-1; 7 bases line up with TRBD1. Germline assignment: CDR1 SGHDN and CDR2 FVKESK. V was clipped by 4 bases and J by 1 base; unmatched bases: 6. CDR3 length: 15 amino acids. Written as DNA, the CDR3 is TGTGCCAGCAGCCTAAACAGGGGCTGGAACACTGAAGCTTTCTTT. Amino acids: CASSLNRGWNTEAFF.

This chain connects TRBV5-1 to TRBJ2-3, with 8 positions matching TRBD2. V dropped 0 bases and J dropped 5; count of bases not matched to a gene: 8. Germline V gene data show CDR1 as SGHRS and CDR2 as YFSETQ. The CDR3 loop spans 16 amino acids. The CDR3: CASSLGRGDAGDTQYF. CDR3 sequence (DNA): TGCGCCAGCAGCTTGGGGCGGGGGGACGCGGGAGATACGCAGTATTTT.

This rearrangement joins TRBV28 to TRBJ2-5; 11 nucleotides line up with TRBD2. CDR1 MDHEN and CDR2 SYDVKM come from the germline V gene. CDR3 length equals 16 residues. With 5 bases clipped from V and 5 bases from J, the junction kept 10 bases outside the gene matches. The CDR3 DNA follows: TGTGCCAGCAGTCCCCAACTAGCGGGGGTAGGGGAGACCCAGTACTTC. Amino acids: CASSPQLAGVGETQYF.

V usage is TRBV28 and J usage is TRBJ1-2; 7 bases align to TRBD1. The CDR3 loop spans 15 amino acids. The V segment lost 6 bases and the J segment 6 bases; nucleotides outside the gene matches: 13. Germline CDR1 is MDHEN and CDR2 is SYDVKM. The CDR3 loop reads CASRRGTAKPHGYTF. The CDR3 DNA sequence: TGTGCCAGCAGACGCGGGACAGCTAAACCTCATGGCTACACCTTC.

V is TRBV7-2 and J is TRBJ1-2; no clear D gene. CDR3 size: 13 residues. The V end was cut by 1 base, the J end by 10 bases, with 13 bases between. CDR1 is SGHTA and CDR2 is FQGNSA in the germline V gene. CDR3 loop: CASSLVGALDYTF. CDR3 bases: TGTGCCAGCAGCTTAGTAGGAGCTTTGGACTACACCTTC.

This clone appeared a few times. The chain is built from TRBV18 and TRBJ2-7, with D possibly being TRBD2 (6 bases). The CDR3 covers 14 residues. In germline, CDR1 is KGHSH, CDR2 LQKENI. V was cut by 5 bases and J by 2 bases, with 13 bases left in between. CDR3 loop: CASSAGSETYEQYF. DNA of the CDR3: TGTGCCAGCTCAGCGGGGTCAGAAACCTACGAGCAGTACTTC.

This chain connects TRBV19 to TRBJ1-5, with TRBD1 identical over 8 bases. In germline, CDR1 is LNHDA, CDR2 SQIVND (reference sequence). This CDR3 has 15 amino acids. Trimming cost V 7 bases and J 0 bases; bases outside gene matches: 5. The CDR3 reads CASTLGQDSNQPQHF. CDR3 nucleotide sequence: TGTGCCAGTACCTTGGGACAGGATAGCAATCAGCCCCAGCATTTT.

The rearrangement links TRBV3-1 (or the pseudogene TRBV3-2) to TRBJ1-2, with no clear D. The germline gives CDR1 LGHDT, CDR2 YNNKEL (reference sequence). Between the trimmed V and J ends, which lost 8 bases and 5 bases, there was a span of 15 bases. The length of the CDR3 is 13 residues. This CDR3 reads CASGGSGRYGYTF. For the CDR3, the DNA is TGTGCCAGCGGAGGGTCCGGGAGGTATGGCTACACCTTC.

This clone was observed a handful of times. The chain is built from TRBV6-5 and TRBJ2-7; 7 bases fit TRBD2. The CDR3 runs 15 residues. In germline, CDR1 is MNHEY, CDR2 SVGAGI. After removal of 2 bases from V and 5 bases from J, the junction contained 9 bases not matched to a gene. The CDR3 loop reads CASSYRRLAANEQYF. Written as DNA, the CDR3 is TGTGCCAGCAGTTACCGACGCCTAGCGGCGAACGAGCAGTACTTC.

This chain links TRBV15 with TRBJ1-2; D uncertain. V was cut by 0 bases and J by 8 bases, with 13 bases left in between. The CDR3 consists of 14 residues. Per the germline V gene, CDR1 is LNHNV and CDR2 is YYDKDF (reference sequence). Here the CDR3 reads CATSRDHPGRGYTF. The CDR3 DNA follows: TGTGCCACCAGCAGAGATCACCCAGGCCGCGGCTACACCTTC.

This clone was seen at least ten times. The V and J genes are TRBV6-5 and TRBJ1-2, with TRBD1 identical over 7 bases. This CDR3 spans 13 amino acids. Looked up from germline, CDR1 is MNHEY and CDR2 is SVGAGI. V trimming: 5 bases; J trimming: 8 bases; junction bases outside the gene matches: 8. CDR3 bases: TGTGCCAGCAGTAACGACAGGGTTAAGGGCTACACCTTC. This encodes CASSNDRVKGYTF.

The rearrangement links TRBV7-8 to TRBJ2-3, with 9 bases identical to TRBD2. The CDR3 runs to 18 residues. J was trimmed by 0 bases and V by 4 bases; bases with no gene match: 11. Per the germline V gene, CDR1 is SGHVS and CDR2 is FQNEAQ. The CDR3 coding sequence is TGTGCCAGCAGCTCAACCGGGACTAGCAGAACTAGCACAGATACGCAGTATTTT. As protein: CASSSTGTSRTSTDTQYF. Based on the CDR3 plus reference TRBV7-8 and TRBJ2-3, the full variable domain is GAGVSQSPRYKVAKRGQDVALRCDPISGHVSLFWYQQALGQGPEFLTYFQNEAQLDKSGLPSDRFFAERPEGSVSTLKIQRTQQEDSAVYLCASSSTGTSRTSTDTQYFGPGTRLTVL.

V is TRBV4-3 and J is TRBJ1-3; TRBD1 aligns across 7 bases. The trim removed 0 bases at V and 0 bases at J, leaving 2 bases unmatched. Germline-derived CDR1 and CDR2 are LGHNA and YSLEER. CDR3 size: 16 residues. This chain's CDR3 is CASSQDGDSSGNTIYF. The CDR3 DNA reads TGCGCCAGCAGCCAAGATGGGGACAGCTCTGGAAACACCATATATTTT.

The rearrangement uses TRBV28 and TRBJ2-1; 16 bases align to TRBD2. V shed 3 bases, J shed 7 bases, and the junction held 15 bases outside the gene matches. The CDR3 extends over 20 amino acids. CDR1 is MDHEN and CDR2 is SYDVKM in the germline V gene. In DNA form, the CDR3 reads TGTGCCAGCAGTTTTGGTGGGACTAGCGGGGGGGTACCAGGCAAGAATGAGCAGTTCTTC. Protein product: CASSFGGTSGGVPGKNEQFF.

The rearrangement uses TRBV5-1 and TRBJ1-6, with TRBD1 identical over 7 bases. Germline trimming cut 0 bases from V and 7 bases from J; bases unmatched to any gene: 7. The CDR3 is 16 amino acids. Germline CDR1 and CDR2: SGHRS and YFSETQ. DNA of the CDR3: TGCGCCAGCAGCTTGGGACAGGGTGGCTTCAATTCACCCCTCCACTTT. Its protein is CASSLGQGGFNSPLHF.

This chain joins TRBV6-6 and TRBJ2-7, with a possible D match to TRBD2 (6 bases). CDR1 is MNHNY, CDR2 SVGAGI, per germline (reference sequence). V was clipped by 3 bases and J by 2 bases, with 14 bases between them. This CDR3 is built from 15 residues. DNA of the CDR3: TGTGCCAGCAGTTATGGAGGGTATGTTCCCTACGAGCAGTACTTC. Translated: CASSYGGYVPYEQYF.